The 20 T cell receptor beta chains below come from one sample, sequenced in a study of T cell responses to AZD1222 COVID-19 vaccine. Data came from immunoSEQ multiplex PCR; TCRdb stores just in-frame clones and leaves some out. The table shows approximately 140,000 clones, with roughly 90% occurring only once. The sample consisted of peripheral blood, taken on day 0 of AZD1222 vaccination. The receptors here all came from an adult in good health.

The sample holds one count of this clone. This rearrangement joins TRBV28 to TRBJ1-2; a weak D match, TRBD1 (6 bases). There are 14 residues in the CDR3. Trimming left V 5 bases short and J 7 bases short, with 17 bases between. Germline V gene lookup returns CDR1 MDHEN and CDR2 SYDVKM. The CDR3 here is CASSDRTPTGGYTF. CDR3 nucleotides: TGTGCCAGCAGTGACAGGACCCCGACAGGTGGCTACACCTTC.

The rearrangement links TRBV19 to TRBJ2-1, with D maybe TRBD1 (6 bases). This CDR3 region has 12 residues. The V end lost 3 bases, the J end lost 9 bases, and 9 bases lay between the germline ends. From germline, CDR1 is LNHDA and CDR2 SQIVND (reference sequence). The CDR3 DNA reads TGTGCCAGTAGTATGGGGGCGGTTGAGCAGTTCTTC. Amino acids: CASSMGAVEQFF.

This chain links TRBV12-3 or TRBV12-4 with TRBJ2-7; D possibly corresponds to TRBD2 (6 bases). Trimming pared 6 bases from V and 2 bases from J, leaving 11 bases between. The CDR3 extends over 13 amino acids. CDR3 coding DNA: TGTGCCAGCAGCTCTCGGGGGACCTACGAGCAGTACTTC. Its translation: CASSSRGTYEQYF.

The CDR3 is CASSPRYAGMNTEAFF. DNA for the CDR3: TGTGCCAGCAGCCCCCGTTATGCGGGCATGAACACTGAAGCTTTCTTT. The chain combines TRBV7-9 with TRBJ1-1; D is uncertain. The V end lost 5 bases, the J end lost 0 bases, and 16 bases lay between the germline ends. The V gene's germline CDR1 is SEHNR and CDR2 FQNEAQ (reference sequence). The CDR3 runs 16 residues.

Notes on this clone: At the DNA level, this CDR3 is encoded by other sequences in the same sample as well. V and J are TRBV13 and TRBJ2-7; TRBD1 agrees at 10 bases. Germline lookup yields CDR1 PRHDT and CDR2 FYEKMQ (reference sequence). The CDR3 totals 14 residues. V lost 0 bases and J lost 6; bases outside the gene matches: 2. The CDR3, as DNA: TGTGCCAGCAGCTTAGGGACAGGGGGCTCCGAGCAGTACTTC. It is translated as CASSLGTGGSEQYF. Looking up the rest from reference TRBV13 and TRBJ2-7 gives the full variable domain: AAGVIQSPRHLIKEKRETATLKCYPIPRHDTVYWYQQGPGQDPQFLISFYEKMQSDKGSIPDRFSAQQFSDYHSELNMSSLELGDSALYFCASSLGTGGSEQYFGPGTRLTVT.

The chain has TRBV7-9 and TRBJ2-1; D unclear. The V gene's germline CDR1 is SEHNR and CDR2 FQNEAQ (reference sequence). Trimming took 5 bases from V and 0 from J, leaving 17 bases between them. The CDR3 has 17 amino acids. This chain's CDR3 is CASSNRSDGSSYNEQFF. The CDR3 DNA is TGTGCCAGCAGCAACAGATCCGACGGAAGCTCCTACAATGAGCAGTTCTTC.

This rearrangement joins TRBV5-1 to TRBJ2-7; D remains unclear. From germline, CDR1 is SGHRS and CDR2 YFSETQ. Deletions cut 4 bases from V and 7 bases from J, with 12 bases between. The CDR3 is 12 residues long. The CDR3 loop is CASSLARNEQYF. For the CDR3, the DNA is TGCGCCAGCAGCCTCGCTAGAAATGAGCAGTACTTC.

This chain connects TRBV7-7 to TRBJ1-2; TRBD1 agrees at 8 bases. In germline, CDR1 is SSHAT, CDR2 FNYEAQ (reference sequence). The CDR3 has 15 residues. After removal of 1 base from V and 7 bases from J, the junction contained 8 bases not matched to a gene. The chain's CDR3 is CASSLERTGISGYTF. Here the CDR3 DNA reads TGTGCCAGCAGCTTAGAACGGACAGGGATCTCTGGCTACACCTTC.

The rearrangement links TRBV6-5 to TRBJ2-7; TRBD2 might be the D (6 bases). Germline V lookup: CDR1 MNHEY, CDR2 SVGAGI. V was clipped by 6 bases and J by 4 bases, with 16 bases between them. The CDR3 sequence is 14 residues long. DNA of the CDR3: TGTGCCAGCAGCCCCGGGGGTGGAGAATACGAGCAGTACTTC. The encoded protein is CASSPGGGEYEQYF.

The CDR3 loop reads CASSFLSGTSEVNTEAFF. CDR3 sequence (DNA): TGTGCCAGCAGTTTCTTGTCCGGGACATCGGAAGTGAACACTGAAGCTTTCTTT. This chain links TRBV6-2 or TRBV6-3 with TRBJ1-1; D might be TRBD1 (6 bases). This CDR3 contains 18 residues. Trimming cost V 4 bases and J 0 bases, with 21 bases left between them. The germline V gene has CDR1 MNHEY and CDR2 SVGEGT.

The chain is built from TRBV3-1 (or the pseudogene TRBV3-2) and TRBJ1-4; tentatively, D is TRBD1 (5 bases). V lost 1 base and J 8 bases, leaving 14 bases between the germline ends. This CDR3 is built from 15 residues. Germline CDR1 is LGHDT and CDR2 is YNNKEL (reference sequence). In nucleotides, the CDR3 is TGTGCCAGCAGCCAAGGGGGGAGACAAGGAGAAAAACTGTTTTTT. It translates to CASSQGGRQGEKLFF.

V gene TRBV7-8 combines with J gene TRBJ2-7, with 7 bases lining up with TRBD1. Germline trimming cut 4 bases from V and 6 bases from J; bases unmatched to any gene: 6. This CDR3 has 13 amino acids. Germline CDR1 and CDR2: SGHVS and FQNEAQ. CDR3 coding DNA: TGTGCCAGCAGCTCCAGACAGGGCGGCGAGCAGTACTTC. Protein product: CASSSRQGGEQYF.

CDR3 protein: CASRSGGRNQPQHF. CDR3 DNA: TGTGCCAGCAGATCAGGGGGGAGAAATCAGCCCCAGCATTTT. This chain uses TRBV2 with TRBJ1-5, with 7 bases that match TRBD1. CDR1 is SNHLY, CDR2 FYNNEI, per germline. V was pared by 6 bases and J by 4 bases, with 6 bases of the junction left unmatched. CDR3 length: 14 residues.

The rearrangement links TRBV7-9 to TRBJ1-2, with 8 bases fitting TRBD1. Trimming cost V 3 bases and J 2 bases; bases outside gene matches: 2. CDR1 and CDR2 from the germline V gene are SEHNR and FQNEAQ (reference sequence). This CDR3 region has 14 residues. CDR3 nucleotide sequence: TGTGCCAGCAGCTTGACAGGGGTCAACTATGGCTACACCTTC. It yields the protein CASSLTGVNYGYTF.

The chain uses TRBV9 and TRBJ1-1; D is possibly TRBD1 (6 bases). Germline CDR1 is SGDLS and CDR2 is YYNGEE. The V end was cut by 3 bases, the J end by 4 bases, with 10 bases between. The CDR3 runs to 13 residues. The CDR3 DNA follows: TGTGCCAGCAGCGAGGGGGGAAGCACTGAAGCTTTCTTT. It encodes CASSEGGSTEAFF.

To note about this clone: The sample holds other DNA sequences that translate to the same CDR3. This chain connects TRBV6-5 to TRBJ2-6; TRBD1 agrees at 7 bases. Germline V lookup: CDR1 MNHEY, CDR2 SVGAGI. Trimming cost V 6 bases and J 0 bases; bases outside gene matches: 2. The CDR3 length is 15 residues. The CDR3 loop reads CASRAGGSGANVLTF. The CDR3 DNA reads TGTGCCAGCAGGGCAGGGGGCTCTGGGGCCAACGTCCTGACTTTC.

The gene calls are TRBV5-5 and TRBJ2-1; TRBD1 is a possible D gene (6 bases). The CDR3 contains 15 residues. Trimming took 2 bases from V and 4 from J, leaving 13 bases between them. The germline CDR1 and CDR2 sequences are SGHKS and YYEKEE (reference sequence). The CDR3 is CASSLSQGMYNEQFF. The CDR3 bases are TGTGCCAGCAGCTTAAGTCAGGGGATGTACAATGAGCAGTTCTTC.

This rearrangement joins TRBV12-3 or TRBV12-4 to TRBJ2-5, with a weak D call TRBD2 (5 bases). Trimming cost V 3 bases and J 4 bases, with 9 bases left between them. This CDR3 spans 13 amino acids. The CDR3 protein is CASSLGVGETQYF. The CDR3, as DNA: TGTGCCAGCAGTTTGGGAGTTGGAGAGACCCAGTACTTC.

CDR3 region: CASSLGHRSSEQYF. The CDR3 DNA follows: TGTGCCAGCAGCTTGGGACATCGGTCGAGCGAGCAGTACTTC. The genes are TRBV7-6 and TRBJ2-7; maybe TRBD1 (6 bases). V dropped 3 bases and J dropped 6 bases, with 15 bases sitting between them. The CDR3 sequence is 14 residues long. Germline values: CDR1 SGHVS, CDR2 FNYEAQ.

In its sample, this clone was seen once. For the CDR3, the DNA is TGCGCCAGCAGCTTGGCAATGGACGGGAGTAGCTACAATGAGCAGTTCTTC. It yields the protein CASSLAMDGSSYNEQFF. The chain is built from TRBV5-1 and TRBJ2-1; D is perhaps TRBD2 (6 bases). Trimming removed 0 bases from V and 3 bases from J, with 16 bases in between. Germline V gene lookup returns CDR1 SGHRS and CDR2 YFSETQ. The CDR3 totals 17 residues.